This passage covers 25 T cell receptor beta chains from one sample sequenced in a study of T-cell memory formation after mild COVID-19. TCRdb re-derived calls from the 5' RACE reads in MiXCR, one entry per CDR3 protein. Of more than 300,000 distinct CDR3 sequences listed, roughly 19% were seen once; the top ten hold roughly 23%. The sequenced sample was PBMCs or a T cell subset sorted from them (not recorded which). These receptors came from a man between 18 and 29 years old who had mild COVID-19 (a few samples of this study predate the infection). Cell type and time point are not known.

This clonotype was recorded many times. At one boundary the junction diverges from the germline segment, which might be a read error. The chain uses TRBV5-1 and TRBJ1-1, with TRBD1 identical over 7 bases. The germline gives CDR1 SGHRS, CDR2 YFSETQ. The CDR3 sequence is 14 residues long. DNA for the CDR3: TGTGCCAGCAGCCTTCAGGGGGGAGGCACTGAAGCTTTCTTT. Translating it yields CASSLQGGGTEAFF.

This clonotype has just a few counts. The chain carries TRBV4-2 and TRBJ2-2; D is perhaps TRBD1 (5 bases). The V end was cut by 0 bases, the J end by 7 bases, with 12 bases between. CDR1 and CDR2 from the germline V gene are LGHNA and YNFKEQ. The CDR3 sequence is 15 residues long. The DNA of the CDR3 is TGTGCCAGCAGCCAAGATTTGACAGCTCTCGGGGAGCTGTTTTTT. Translated, it gives CASSQDLTALGELFF.

Ten or more counts support this clonotype. V usage is TRBV27 and J usage is TRBJ2-7, with D possibly TRBD1 on 5 matching bases. CDR1 is MNHEY and CDR2 is SMNVEV in the germline V gene (reference sequence). This CDR3 is built from 13 residues. V lost 7 bases to trimming and J lost 0 bases, with 10 bases between them. The CDR3 sequence: CASNQGSSYEQYF. The CDR3 bases are TGTGCCAGCAACCAGGGCAGCTCCTACGAGCAGTACTTC.

The chain carries TRBV4-2 and TRBJ2-7, with 10 bases fitting TRBD1. The CDR3 loop spans 15 amino acids. CDR1 and CDR2 from the germline V gene are LGHNA and YNFKEQ. Trimming took 2 bases from V and 6 from J; bases not matched to a gene: 7. This chain's CDR3 is CASSQSRDRGVEQYF. The DNA for the CDR3 is TGTGCCAGCAGCCAATCCCGGGACAGGGGTGTCGAGCAGTACTTC.

The chain recombines TRBV4-2 with TRBJ1-2; D possibly corresponds to TRBD1 (6 bases). CDR3 size: 14 residues. Trimming took 4 bases from V and 8 from J, leaving 17 bases between them. CDR1 is LGHNA and CDR2 is YNFKEQ in the germline V gene. The CDR3 sequence is CASSPTGGVGGYTF. DNA for the CDR3: TGTGCCAGCAGCCCCACCGGGGGCGTCGGGGGCTACACCTTC.

The chain links TRBV10-2 to TRBJ2-3; 8 bases align to TRBD2. Germline values: CDR1 WSHSY, CDR2 SAAADI. The V and J ends lost 8 bases and 1 base, in that order; junction bases with no gene match: 5. The CDR3 sequence is 14 residues long. The CDR3 DNA follows: TGCGCCAGCGGTGTACTAGCGGGCACAGATACGCAGTATTTT. Its protein product is CASGVLAGTDTQYF.

The rearrangement links TRBV4-3 to TRBJ2-7; D uncertain. Trimming cost V 0 bases and J 0 bases, with 9 bases left between them. The CDR3 has 15 residues. Germline V gene lookup returns CDR1 LGHNA and CDR2 YSLEER. DNA of the CDR3: TGCGCCAGCAGCCAAGAGGCATACGTCTCCTACGAGCAGTACTTC. Translation gives CASSQEAYVSYEQYF.

The sample holds a few counts of this clonotype. V gene TRBV20-1 combines with J gene TRBJ2-7; TRBD2 is a possible D gene (7 bases). The CDR3 consists of 12 residues. Trimming shortened V by 1 base and J by 5 bases, and 9 bases separated the two germline ends. The germline CDR1 and CDR2 sequences are DFQATT and SNEGSKA (reference sequence). CDR3 amino acids: CSARGGGDEQYV. CDR3 nucleotides: TGCAGTGCTAGAGGAGGGGGGGACGAGCAGTACGTC.

V usage is TRBV4-3 and J usage is TRBJ2-1, with 10 bases identical to TRBD1. The CDR3 spans 16 residues. Germline V CDR1 and CDR2: LGHNA, YSLEER. V lost 1 base, J lost 3 bases, and 3 bases stayed unmatched. The CDR3: CASSQGWTGGYNEQFF. In DNA, the CDR3 is TGCGCCAGCAGCCAAGGGTGGACAGGGGGCTACAATGAGCAGTTCTTC.

V usage is TRBV25-1 and J usage is TRBJ2-3; 7 positions match TRBD1. V shed 3 bases and J 5 bases; nucleotides not matched to a gene: 11. The CDR3 consists of 16 residues. Germline CDR1 reads MGHDK; CDR2 reads SYGVNS. The CDR3 coding sequence is TGTGCCAGCAGTGAGCTGACAGGGAAAGCCGTAGATACGCAGTATTTT. Protein product: CASSELTGKAVDTQYF.

The CDR3 nucleotides read TGTGCCAGCAGTAACCGCGGGGCTAATTCACCCCTCCACTTT. This gives the protein CASSNRGANSPLHF. The V call is TRBV6-2 or TRBV6-3, the J call TRBJ1-6; maybe TRBD1 (5 bases). The CDR3 is 14 residues long. From germline, CDR1 is MNHEY and CDR2 SVGEGT. The V and J ends lost 5 bases and 6 bases respectively, with 11 bases between them.

This clonotype was observed a handful of times. The chain joins TRBV7-9 to TRBJ1-1; TRBD1 matches at 8 bases. J gave up 8 bases and V 3 bases, and 8 bases lay outside the gene matches. Germline CDR1 SEHNR, CDR2 FQNEAQ (reference sequence). The CDR3 covers 14 residues. CDR3 sequence: CASSLGQDIPEAFF. The CDR3 DNA reads as TGTGCCAGCAGCTTGGGACAGGACATACCAGAAGCTTTCTTT. The full variable domain, completed using reference TRBV7-9 and TRBJ1-1, is DTGVSQNPRHKITKRGQNVTFRCDPISEHNRLYWYRQTLGQGPEFLTYFQNEAQLEKSRLLSDRFSAERPKGSFSTLEIQRTEQGDSAMYLCASSLGQDIPEAFFGQGTRLTVV.

The chain links TRBV29-1 to TRBJ2-7; D not certain. V lost 6 bases and J 0 bases, leaving 9 bases between the germline ends. This CDR3 spans 12 amino acids. The germline V gene encodes CDR1 SQVTM and CDR2 ANQGSEA. The CDR3 sequence: CSVAGNSYEQYF. As DNA, the CDR3 is TGCAGCGTGGCCGGAAACTCCTACGAGCAGTACTTC.

The sample holds a few counts of this clonotype. This chain connects TRBV20-1 to TRBJ2-2; the match to TRBD2 covers 7 bases. V shed 3 bases and J 0 bases; nucleotides not matched to a gene: 7. Per germline, CDR1 DFQATT and CDR2 SNEGSKA (reference sequence). The CDR3 is made up of 16 amino acids. The CDR3 coding sequence is TGCAGTGCTAGCGGGGGGTCCCGCGCGAACACCGGGGAGCTGTTTTTT. Its translation is CSASGGSRANTGELFF.

This clonotype occurred once. The chain has TRBV6-5 and TRBJ2-5; 7 bases agree with TRBD2. The CDR3 extends over 15 amino acids. Germline CDR1 is MNHEY and CDR2 is SVGAGI. V shed 4 bases, J shed 7 bases, and the junction held 12 bases outside the gene matches. CDR3 sequence (DNA): TGTGCCAGCAGTTTCACGGGTAGCGGGCCGAGGACCCAGTACTTC. It specifies CASSFTGSGPRTQYF.

This chain connects TRBV7-9 to TRBJ2-7; 7 bases match TRBD2. Germline CDR1 is SEHNR and CDR2 is FQNEAQ (reference sequence). Trimming cost V 0 bases and J 3 bases; bases outside gene matches: 8. This CDR3 contains 16 residues. The CDR3 is CASSLAAGEVNYEQYF. The CDR3 DNA reads TGTGCCAGCAGCTTAGCGGCGGGGGAAGTTAACTACGAGCAGTACTTC.

This clonotype was recorded at least ten times. The chain links TRBV5-1 to TRBJ2-3; D may be TRBD2 (5 bases). The CDR3 is 15 amino acids. V dropped 0 bases and J dropped 2 bases, with 10 bases sitting between them. Germline V gives CDR1 SGHRS, CDR2 YFSETQ. CDR3 in amino acids: CASSLGTYPTDTQYF. The DNA of the CDR3 is TGCGCCAGCAGCTTGGGGACTTACCCCACAGATACGCAGTATTTT.

This clonotype was found a few times. This chain joins TRBV5-1 and TRBJ2-2; D is perhaps TRBD1 (5 bases). The V end was cut by 4 bases, the J end by 2 bases, with 15 bases between. The CDR3 covers 16 residues. Germline CDR1 and CDR2: SGHRS and YFSETQ. The CDR3 region is CASSTLQVLNTGELFF. In DNA, the CDR3 is TGCGCCAGCAGCACCCTACAGGTTCTAAACACCGGGGAGCTGTTTTTT.

Concerning this clonotype: The junction differs from germline at one of its ends, possibly a read error. V and J are TRBV10-2 and TRBJ1-5; D uncertain. The CDR3 runs to 16 residues. Germline-derived CDR1 and CDR2 are WSHSY and SAAADI. This CDR3 reads CASSESPGNSKQPQHF. The CDR3 region has the DNA TGCGCCAGCAGTGAGTCCCCGGGGAATAGCAAACAGCCCCAGCATTTT.

The chain joins TRBV2 to TRBJ2-7, with a possible D match to TRBD1 (5 bases). The CDR3 contains 13 residues. Trimming left V 4 bases short and J 6 bases short, with 13 bases between. In germline, CDR1 is SNHLY, CDR2 FYNNEI. In nucleotides, the CDR3 is TGTGCCAGCAGTGGTGGGGCCTCGCGCGAGCAGTACTTC. Amino acids: CASSGGASREQYF.

V usage is TRBV6-5 and J usage is TRBJ1-2, with D possibly matching TRBD1 (5 bases). Between the trimmed V and J ends, which lost 6 bases and 0 bases, there was a span of 8 bases. CDR3 size: 13 residues. Germline values: CDR1 MNHEY, CDR2 SVGAGI. The CDR3 spells CASSGGSNYGYTF. The CDR3, as DNA: TGTGCCAGCAGCGGGGGTTCTAACTATGGCTACACCTTC.

This clonotype was observed a handful of times. The chain recombines TRBV5-4 with TRBJ2-3, with 9 bases matching TRBD2. The CDR3 is made up of 14 amino acids. The V segment lost 3 bases and the J segment 6 bases; nucleotides outside the gene matches: 5. Per germline, CDR1 SGHNT and CDR2 YYREEE (reference sequence). As DNA, the CDR3 is TGTGCCAGCAGCTCAGGACTAGCGAGGGATACGCAGTATTTT. Its protein product is CASSSGLARDTQYF.

V usage is TRBV6-6 and J usage is TRBJ2-3; D possibly corresponds to TRBD2 (5 bases). This CDR3 has 18 residues. V was clipped by 0 bases and J by 2 bases, with 18 bases between them. Germline V gives CDR1 MNHNY, CDR2 SVGAGI (reference sequence). The CDR3 sequence is CASSYSNIRGRDTDTQYF. In DNA, the CDR3 is TGTGCCAGCAGTTACTCGAATATCCGGGGTCGAGACACAGATACGCAGTATTTT.

This clonotype was observed a handful of times. The chain has TRBV18 and TRBJ2-7; 7 positions agree with TRBD1. This CDR3 has 15 amino acids. Germline values: CDR1 KGHSH, CDR2 LQKENI. V lost 5 bases and J lost 4; bases outside the gene matches: 11. The CDR3 here is CASSSGTEGVYEQYF. The DNA for the CDR3 is TGTGCCAGCTCATCAGGGACAGAAGGGGTTTACGAGCAGTACTTC.

This chain uses TRBV18 with TRBJ2-7; no definite D call. This CDR3 is 14 amino acids long. Germline assignment: CDR1 KGHSH and CDR2 LQKENI. V gave up 2 bases and J gave up 2 bases, with 10 bases separating them. The CDR3 region is CASSPYAGAYEQYF. In DNA, the CDR3 is TGTGCCAGCTCACCATATGCAGGCGCCTACGAGCAGTACTTC.